These T cell receptor beta chains were read from a single sample in a study of blood T cell repertoires in COVID-19. Clones were read by immunoSEQ multiplex PCR, and TCRdb kept only the in-frame ones, dropping some. In the table there are around 140,000 clones, around 90% of which are singletons. Material: PBMCs or T cells enriched from blood (not recorded which). The receptors shown here come from a woman in her thirties or forties who had been exposed to COVID-19. The CDR3 runs from the conserved cysteine through the conserved F or W. The D gene is left open where the match is weak. Clone size, where shown, is once, few, many, or a class for clones that have expanded.

TRBV4-1	TRBD1	-	TRBJ1-5	TGCGCCAGCAGCCAAGATGGACAGGTTAGCAATCAGCCCCAGCATTTT	CASSQDGQVSNQPQHF
TRBV21-1	-	-	TRBJ1-5	TGTGCCAGCAGCACCATGGACAGGGATAGCAATCAGCCCCAGCATTTT	CASSTMDRDSNQPQHF
TRBV18	TRBD1	-	TRBJ1-2	TGTGCCAGCTCCCTTTTACAGGGGGCGCCGGGAAACTATGGCTACACCTTC	CASSLLQGAPGNYGYTF
TRBV5-5	TRBD1	-	TRBJ1-5	TGTGCCAGCAGCTTGAGGGACAGATATCAGCCCCAGCATTTT	CASSLRDRYQPQHF
TRBV10-3	-	-	TRBJ2-7	TGTGCCATCAGTGATGGACAGAGCTCCTACGAGCAGTACTTC	CAISDGQSSYEQYF
TRBV4-1	-	-	TRBJ1-2	TGCGCCAGCAGCCACGGGGGGGCCTATGGCTACACCTTC	CASSHGGAYGYTF
TRBV5-1	-	-	TRBJ1-2	TGCGCCAGCAGCTTGGATGCGAGGGTCGGAGGCTACACCTTC	CASSLDARVGGYTF
TRBV11-2	TRBD2	-	TRBJ2-3	TGTGCCAGCAGCTCCCTAGCGGGCCGAGACACAGATACGCAGTATTTT	CASSSLAGRDTDTQYF
TRBV4-1	-	few	TRBJ1-2	TGCGCCAGCAGCCAAGTATCTGGCTACACCTTC	CASSQVSGYTF
TRBV5-6	-	-	TRBJ1-2	TGTGCCAGCAGCAATTACAGGAGCCCTAACTATGGCTACACCTTC	CASSNYRSPNYGYTF
TRBV6-6	TRBD1	-	TRBJ2-5	TGTGCCAGCAGTTACTCGGCAGGGGGCTTAAGAGAGACCCAGTACTTC	CASSYSAGGLRETQYF
TRBV6-5	TRBD1	-	TRBJ1-1	TGTGCCAGCGGAACCGACAGGGAGAACACTGAAGCTTTCTTT	CASGTDRENTEAFF
TRBV9	-	-	TRBJ1-5	TGTGCCAGCAGCGGATCGGGGAGCAATCAGCCCCAGCATTTT	CASSGSGSNQPQHF
TRBV12-3/TRBV12-4	-	-	TRBJ2-7	TGTGCCAGCAGTTCGGTCTCGGGTAGCGAGCAGTACTTC	CASSSVSGSEQYF
TRBV3-1/TRBV3-2	TRBD1	-	TRBJ1-1	TGTGCCAGCAGCCAACGATACAGGGGGAGCGACACTGAAGCTTTCTTT	CASSQRYRGSDTEAFF
TRBV28	TRBD2	-	TRBJ2-3	TGTGCCAGCAGCCCTAGCGGGAGCACAGATACGCAGTATTTT	CASSPSGSTDTQYF
TRBV2	-	-	TRBJ1-5	TGTGCCAGTCAGGAACAGAATCAGCCCCAGCATTTT	CASQEQNQPQHF
TRBV6-6	-	once	TRBJ1-6	TGTGCCAGCTTCCTAGGAGCAACAGGGACTAATTCACCCCTCCACTTT	CASFLGATGTNSPLHF
TRBV18	TRBD1	-	TRBJ1-1	TGTGCCAGCTCACCGCCAGGGGGCCATCAGATGAACACTGAAGCTTTCTTT	CASSPPGGHQMNTEAFF
TRBV2	TRBD2	-	TRBJ2-1	TGTGCCAGCGGGCTAGCGGGGGGTAATGAGCAGTTCTTC	CASGLAGGNEQFF
TRBV19	TRBD1	once	TRBJ2-6	TGTGCCAGTAGTGTGACAGGGGCTGGGGCCAACGTCCTGACTTTC	CASSVTGAGANVLTF
TRBV27	TRBD2	-	TRBJ2-3	TGTGCCAGCAGAGAAACTTTAGCGGGGCACAGGAATACGCAGTATTTT	CASRETLAGHRNTQYF
TRBV6-5	-	-	TRBJ2-7	TGTGCCAGCAGTTCCTTTCAGGGGTCCTACGAGCAGTACTTC	CASSSFQGSYEQYF
TRBV4-2	-	-	TRBJ1-2	TGTGCCAGCAGCCCGCGGGGCGGGGGCGATGATGGCTACACCTTC	CASSPRGGGDDGYTF
TRBV9	-	-	TRBJ2-1	TGTGCCAGCAGCGACCTATCAGGGCACAATGAGCAGTTCTTC	CASSDLSGHNEQFF
TRBV5-1	TRBD1	-	TRBJ2-3	TGCGCCAGCAGCTTATTGGGCAGGGGGAGCACAGATACGCAGTATTTT	CASSLLGRGSTDTQYF
TRBV5-4	TRBD2	-	TRBJ2-1	TGTGCCAGCAGCTTGACGGGTAGCGGGGGTCACAATGAGCAGTTCTTC	CASSLTGSGGHNEQFF
TRBV7-2	-	-	TRBJ2-1	TGTGCCAGCAGCTTAAGCCCGCCAGGGGTTCCCTACAATGAGCAGTTCTTC	CASSLSPPGVPYNEQFF
TRBV7-9	-	-	TRBJ2-1	TGTGCCAGCAGTCGGGACTTGGAGGTTAGGCAGTTCTTC	CASSRDLEVRQFF
TRBV9	-	-	TRBJ2-2	TGTGCCAGCAGCGTAGAACCGGCGCAGGGCGACGGGGAGCTGTTTTTT	CASSVEPAQGDGELFF
TRBV4-1	-	-	TRBJ2-7	TGCGCCAGCAGCCGTCCCGGGATCACCTACGAGCAGTACTTC	CASSRPGITYEQYF
TRBV27	-	-	TRBJ2-1	TGTGCCAGCAGTCTTAGCGGTTCCTACAATGAGCAGTTCTTC	CASSLSGSYNEQFF
TRBV7-8	TRBD2	-	TRBJ2-1	TGTGCCAGCAGCTCACTAGCGGGAGGGCTAGTGTTCTTC	CASSSLAGGLVFF
TRBV5-4	TRBD2	-	TRBJ2-3	TGTGCCAGCAGCACCGGACTAGCGGGGGGGTCAGATACGCAGTATTTT	CASSTGLAGGSDTQYF
TRBV19	-	-	TRBJ2-3	TGTGCCAGTAGTATCAGTGGGGCCGATACGCAGTATTTT	CASSISGADTQYF
TRBV27	-	-	TRBJ1-1	TGTGCCAGCAGCTCTTGGGGGGGGGTGGGTGAAGCTTTCTTT	CASSSWGGVGEAFF
TRBV10-3	-	-	TRBJ2-7	TGTGCCATCGGGACTGGGGACTCCTACGAGCAGTACTTC	CAIGTGDSYEQYF
TRBV12-3/TRBV12-4	-	-	TRBJ1-6	TGTGCCAGCAGTGCGACGGATCGGGCCCTCCACTTT	CASSATDRALHF
TRBV28	TRBD1	-	TRBJ1-1	TGTGCCAGCAGTTTACCCCTACAGGGGGCGAGTACTGAAGCTTTCTTT	CASSLPLQGASTEAFF
TRBV3-1/TRBV3-2	-	once	TRBJ2-1	TGTGCCAGCAGCCAAGATGAAGGAGCGAATGAGCAGTTCTTC	CASSQDEGANEQFF
TRBV11-3	-	-	TRBJ1-6	TGTGCCAGCAGCTTAGAGGTTGGCAGGGCGGGGTGGGTATATAATTCACCCCTCCACTTT	CASSLEVGRAGWVYNSPLHF
TRBV29-1	-	-	TRBJ2-5	TGCAGCGTTGAATTGTTTAGGGGCCAGACCCAGTACTTC	CSVELFRGQTQYF
TRBV5-1	-	-	TRBJ2-3	TGCGCCAGCAGCTTGGTTGCGGGAATGGGCACAGATACGCAGTATTTT	CASSLVAGMGTDTQYF
TRBV18	TRBD1	-	TRBJ1-3	TGTGCCAGCTCACCCCTCGACAGGGAAGGAAACACCATATATTTT	CASSPLDREGNTIYF
TRBV29-1	TRBD2	once	TRBJ2-5	TGCAGTGTAGCGGGAGCCCAAGAGACCCAGTACTTC	CSVAGAQETQYF
TRBV28	-	few	TRBJ1-2	TGTGCCAGCAGTCCCGACAGAGTTAGCTATGGCTACACCTTC	CASSPDRVSYGYTF
TRBV3-1/TRBV3-2	-	-	TRBJ1-2	TGTGCCAGCAGCCAAGACCGACGCGGTGTCTATGGCTACACCTTC	CASSQDRRGVYGYTF
TRBV5-1	TRBD2	-	TRBJ2-7	TGCGCCAGCAGCTCCGGGACTAGCGGGCCTTACGAGCAGTACTTC	CASSSGTSGPYEQYF
TRBV5-1	-	-	TRBJ1-1	TGCGCCAGCAGCTTGGCCAGGTTTAACATGAACACTGAAGCTTTCTTT	CASSLARFNMNTEAFF
TRBV4-1	-	few	TRBJ2-7	TGCGCCAGCAGCCAAGTCCCCCTCTACGAGCAGTACTTC	CASSQVPLYEQYF
TRBV19	-	-	TRBJ2-2	TGTGCCAGTAGTATAGGGTATTCTAGCTCCGTAGCCGGGGAGCTGTTTTTT	CASSIGYSSSVAGELFF
TRBV9	-	-	TRBJ2-5	TGTGCCAGCAGCGTAGCCGGTCGCCAAGAGACCCAGTACTTC	CASSVAGRQETQYF
TRBV19	-	once	TRBJ2-2	TGTGCCAGTAGTATGTACCGGGCCGGGGAGCTGTTTTTT	CASSMYRAGELFF
TRBV27	-	few	TRBJ1-6	TGTGCCAGCAGTTTGAACGGGGCACCCCTCCACTTT	CASSLNGAPLHF
TRBV10-2	-	-	TRBJ1-2	TGCGCCAGCAGTGAAACTCACTATGGCTACACCTTC	CASSETHYGYTF
TRBV7-3	TRBD2	-	TRBJ2-5	TGTGCCAGCAGCTCCCAGGGAGGGCAAGAGACCCAGTACTTC	CASSSQGGQETQYF
TRBV10-2	TRBD1	-	TRBJ1-5	TGCGCCAGCAGTGAAGGGACAGGGGTATTTCAGCCCCAGCATTTT	CASSEGTGVFQPQHF